This record covers a single T cell receptor beta chain. This specimen belongs to a study of blood T cell repertoires in COVID-19. Study details: COVID-19 samples, acute and convalescent, were from the United States, Italy and Spain. In each case, the material was cDNA or gDNA derived from T cells, B-cell-depleted T cells, or PBMCs.

Authors' methods: Reference gene primers were amplified, and this amplification served to estimate nucleated cell counts. This table comes from immunoSEQ multiplex PCR, and its TCRdb copy is limited to in-frame clones, with some not included. V and J calls and clone size are copied from that table; D and trimming were computed from the DNA. This sample has 30,000 to 35,000 clones, with roughly 85% found just once. The receptor was isolated from a man older than 75 with active COVID-19. What was sequenced was peripheral blood.

CDR3 sequence: CASSLPGNTEAFF. CDR3 sequence (DNA): TGTGCCAGCAGCCTCCCCGGGAACACTGAAGCTTTCTTT. The chain joins TRBV28 to TRBJ1-1, with D uncertain. The CDR3 loop spans 13 amino acids. Germline V CDR1 and CDR2: MDHEN, SYDVKM. Trimming removed 6 bases from V and 1 base from J, with 9 bases in between.